What follows describes a single TCR beta chain. Its antigen is unknown. This entry belongs to a study of shared clonotypes between healthy human individuals. The CDR3 covers 13 residues. Germline CDR1 is LNHNV and CDR2 is YYDKDF (reference sequence). V was trimmed by 1 base and J by 11 bases, leaving 14 bases between them. Overall study findings and caveats: Generation probabilities of non-shared clonotypes were lower (relative to those shared by all four donors).

An even split of each subset's genomic DNA across several immunoSEQ plates was performed. Using immunoSEQ multiplex PCR, the repertoire was profiled, and TCRdb retains in-frame clones only, with some absent. The sample includes around 700,000 clones, roughly 78% of them seen just once. Donors comprised only Caucasian adults living in Nashville, Tennessee. This chain links TRBV15 with TRBJ1-1; unclear D gene. The TCR was taken from a woman in her 30s in good health. The sample was memory CD4+ T cells sorted from blood. Subset of the sample: CD45RA-negative fraction. DNA for the CDR3: TGTGCCACCAGCAGAGCTTTACAGCTGGGCGCTTTCTTT. It encodes CATSRALQLGAFF. The variable domain in full, completed from reference TRBV15 and TRBJ1-1, reads DAMVIQNPRYQVTQFGKPVTLSCSQTLNHNVMYWYQQKSSQAPKLLFHYYDKDFNNEADTPDNFQSRRPNTSFCFLDIRSPGLGDTAMYLCATSRALQLGAFFGQGTRLTVV.